This T cell receptor beta chain came from a study of Tregs in tolerant kidney transplant recipients (dated by TCRdb to between 2018 and 2021). Background on the whole study: The transplants used related donors with nonmyeloablative bone marrow transplantation, and mixed chimerism in the human trials was transient. The study used TCRbeta sequencing to identify donor-specific regulatory T cells before combined kidney and bone marrow transplantation, then tracked those cells after transplant.

Taken with the paper, the label for time point translates to: blood sample drawn before combined kidney and bone marrow transplant. Unstimulated Tregs (CD4+CD25+CD127-), CD4+ non-Tregs (CD4+CD25-), CD4 and CD8 cells were FACS-sorted from thawed PBMCs. Before Treg sorting, thawed PBMCs were rested overnight at 37°C with around 210 IU/ml IL-2. The patients were several recipients of combined kidney and bone marrow transplants from the ITN036ST trial, and samples were available only from these trial subjects. Healthy control blood was processed by Ficoll density gradient to PBMCs and cryopreserved; patient PBMCs were collected before and after transplant. Turning to this clone: Its antigen specificity is not known. Base qualities are missing; no much larger clone stands one base away.

For TCRbeta CDR3 sequencing, genomic DNA was extracted from sorted cells using the QIAGEN DNeasy Blood and Tissue Kit. Through immunoSEQ, high-throughput TCRbeta CDR3 sequencing was done commercially, including PCR amplification with internal controls and bias correction. The study's own analysis went as follows. Unique productive TCRbeta sequences were defined by CDR3 nucleotide sequence where primers matched, and otherwise by CDR3 amino acid sequence together with Vbeta and Jbeta genes. As a correction for sorting error, sequences shared between sorted populations at a frequency ratio of 2:1 or less were discarded, and the remaining shared sequences were assigned to the higher population. A sequence was defined as donor-reactive if the sequence was expanded at least 5-fold in CFSE-low cells compared with unstimulated cells and had a frequency of at least 0.01% in CFSE-low cells. Repertoire divergence was quantified by Jensen-Shannon divergence using the top 100 TCRbeta sequences ranked by frequency. When a sample had multiple sequencing runs, each run was corrected for sorting error separately and the runs were then pooled. Entries here come from immuneACCESS through TCRdb and include only in-frame sequences with V and J called. Some clones fail to appear in such tables; in the studies checked, an unresolved V gene covers under half of the shortfall, and the cause of the remainder is unknown. That table gives V, J and clone size, and the DNA gave D and trimming. The sample data list around 66,000 clones, and approximately 83% of these were observed just once. The ten largest clones capture about 2% of the sample.

Results the study describes overall, beyond this receptor: PCR primers changed over time for some patients, so nucleotide-level comparison across those patients' samples was not possible. Biological reproducibility was not directly assessed, although technical replication error appeared to be minimal. In tolerant patients, the expansion of donor-specific Tregs was greater than global Treg expansion, suggesting that the expansion was antigen-driven rather than nonspecific. The study was limited by small patient numbers, and the findings need validation in larger populations and under other immunosuppression protocols. Expanding Tregs with activated donor B cells appeared to identify the most biologically relevant and donor-specific TCRbeta repertoire.

From cysteine to phenylalanine, the CDR3 is 15 amino acids long. The CDR3 DNA has 45 bases and is translated from base 1. According to the germline V gene, CDR1 reads SGHRS and CDR2 reads YFSETQ. V gives up 4 bases and J gives up 1 base, and the segment between their germline ends measures 11 bases. This TCR came from a human donor who received a combined kidney and bone marrow transplant. The sample in question was Tregs from blood, obtained before the transplant. The rearrangement joined TRBV5-1 to TRBJ2-2; the best D guess is TRBD2, with 6 bases matching. The CDR3 here reads CASSSTSQNTGELFF. The DNA reads as follows: TGCGCCAGCAGCAGCACTAGCCAGAACACCGGGGAGCTGTTTTTT. The variable domain in full, with residues beyond the CDR3 obtained from the reference TRBV5-1 and TRBJ2-2 genes, is KAGVTQTPRYLIKTRGQQVTLSCSPISGHRSVSWYQQTPGQGLQFLFEYFSETQRNKGNFPGRFSGRQFSNSRSEMNVSTLELGDSALYLCASSSTSQNTGELFFGEGSRLTVL.